This TCR beta chain originates from a study of T cells after yellow fever vaccination. TCR cDNA, made by 5'RACE template switching, carried an added universal primer site and UMIs. Each CDR3 protein is one row after TCRdb ran MiXCR on the 5' RACE reads. The sample consists of about 300,000 distinct CDR3 sequences, 7.5% to 9.5% of them appearing once. Germline CDR1 GTSNPN, CDR2 SVGIG (reference sequence). The CDR3 extends over 11 amino acids. V was clipped by 5 bases and J by 6 bases, with 8 bases between them. The chain joins TRBV30 to TRBJ2-1, with D hard to call. Sequenced material: CD4+ T cells sorted from PBMCs, taken 5 days after the yellow fever booster vaccination. The TCR originated in a man aged 18 to 29 who received the YFV17D yellow fever vaccine. The CDR3 nucleotides read TGTGCCTGGGCAACTTTCAATGAGCAGTTCTTC. Protein: CAWATFNEQFF. Drawing the rest from reference TRBV30 and TRBJ2-1, the complete variable domain is SQTIHQWPATLVQPVGSPLSLECTVEGTSNPNLYWYRQAAGRGLQLLFYSVGIGQISSEVPQNLSASRPQDRQFILSSKKLLLSDSGFYLCAWATFNEQFFGPGTRLTVL.